The 10 T cell receptor beta chains presented below share a single source sample, sequenced in a study of CD8 T cells in Susac syndrome. Random hexamers were used to reverse transcribe an amount of roughly 0.45 to 1 ug RNA. TCRdb used MiXCR to reprocess the immunoSEQ multiplex PCR reads, holding one entry per CDR3 protein. The table records approximately 200,000 distinct CDR3 sequences, about 90% of them present only once. Sequenced: CD8+ T cells from PBMCs. Receptors were obtained from a human donor with multiple sclerosis.

The chain has TRBV14 and TRBJ2-1; 7 nucleotides align to TRBD2. There are 16 residues in the CDR3. Germline trimming cut 1 base from V and 0 bases from J; bases unmatched to any gene: 3. Germline CDR1 and CDR2: SGHDN and FVKESK. The CDR3 here is CASSQVGGVSYNEQFF. As DNA, the CDR3 is TGTGCCAGCAGCCAAGTTGGGGGGGTCTCCTACAATGAGCAGTTCTTC. Full variable domain (rest looked up from reference TRBV14 and TRBJ2-1): EAGVTQFPSHSVIEKGQTVTLRCDPISGHDNLYWYRRVMGKEIKFLLHFVKESKQDESGMPNNRFLAERTGGTYSTLKVQPAELEDSGVYFCASSQVGGVSYNEQFFGPGTRLTVL.

V gene TRBV25-1 combines with J gene TRBJ1-2, with D possibly matching TRBD1 (5 bases). There are 14 residues in the CDR3. Germline V CDR1 and CDR2: MGHDK, SYGVNS. Trimming shortened V by 5 bases and J by 4 bases, and 14 bases separated the two germline ends. The CDR3 DNA sequence: TGTGCCAGCAGTCTAACAGGAGTGGGCTATGGCTACACCTTC. It is translated as CASSLTGVGYGYTF.

Here the CDR3 DNA reads TGTGCCAGCAGGGAGGATGGAGACGATACGCAGTATTTT. It translates to CASREDGDDTQYF. This chain uses TRBV7-9 with TRBJ2-3, with D possibly being TRBD2 (5 bases). CDR1 is SEHNR and CDR2 is FQNEAQ in the germline V gene (reference sequence). V lost 6 bases and J lost 6, with 13 bases in between. The CDR3 runs to 13 residues.

V usage is TRBV7-9 and J usage is TRBJ1-1, with TRBD1 matching 7 bases. CDR3 length: 15 residues. The V segment lost 3 bases and the J segment 1 base; nucleotides outside the gene matches: 5. Germline V gives CDR1 SEHNR, CDR2 FQNEAQ (reference sequence). CDR3 sequence (DNA): TGTGCCAGCAGCTTTCCGGCAGGGGGGAACACTGAAGCTTTCTTT. Translating it yields CASSFPAGGNTEAFF.

The chain combines TRBV12-3 or TRBV12-4 with TRBJ1-5; D is ambiguous. Trimming took off 6 bases at V and 0 bases at J, with 15 bases between the two ends. The CDR3 is 16 amino acids. The CDR3 DNA is TGTGCCAGCAGCAAAATTAAGGACGCTAGCAATCAGCCCCAGCATTTT. This codes for CASSKIKDASNQPQHF.

This clonotype is a singleton in its sample. V is TRBV5-8 and J is TRBJ2-1; possibly TRBD1 for D (6 bases). V lost 3 bases and J lost 7, with 14 bases in between. The germline V gene has CDR1 SGHTS and CDR2 YDEGEE. The CDR3 runs to 14 residues. CDR3: CASSSQGSRNEQFF. For the CDR3, the DNA is TGTGCCAGCAGCTCCCAGGGGTCTCGAAATGAGCAGTTCTTC.

V and J are TRBV3-1 and TRBJ2-2, with D possibly being TRBD2 (5 bases). V was trimmed by 2 bases and J by 5 bases, leaving 9 bases between them. This CDR3 region has 14 residues. The germline V gene encodes CDR1 LGHDT and CDR2 YNNKEL (reference sequence). The CDR3 nucleotides read TGTGCCAGCAGCCAACCCGGGGAGACCGGGGAGCTGTTTTTT. Its protein product is CASSQPGETGELFF.

The count of this clonotype is one. The CDR3 spells CASEKDTEAFF. The CDR3, as DNA: TGTGCCTCAGAGAAGGACACTGAAGCTTTCTTT. V and J are TRBV30 and TRBJ1-1; the D is unclear. The germline V gene encodes CDR1 GTSNPN and CDR2 SVGIG (reference sequence). V was trimmed by 7 bases and J by 3 bases, leaving 9 bases between them. The CDR3 covers 11 residues.

CDR3 residues: CASSVPGTGSSVDTGELFF. CDR3 nucleotides: TGTGCCAGCAGTGTCCCCGGGACAGGATCTTCGGTTGACACCGGGGAGCTGTTTTTT. V usage is TRBV2 and J usage is TRBJ2-2, with 8 nucleotides matching TRBD1. The CDR3 runs to 19 residues. From germline, CDR1 is SNHLY and CDR2 FYNNEI. The J segment lost 3 bases and the V segment lost 4 bases, leaving 16 bases of the junction unmatched. Together with reference TRBV2 and TRBJ2-2, the CDR3 gives the full variable domain: EPEVTQTPSHQVTQMGQEVILRCVPISNHLYFYWYRQILGQKVEFLVSFYNNEISEKSEIFDDQFSVERPDGSNFTLKIRSTKLEDSAMYFCASSVPGTGSSVDTGELFFGEGSRLTVL.

The chain recombines TRBV6-8 with TRBJ2-7, with TRBD2 identical over 8 bases. V trimming: 6 bases; J trimming: 1 base; junction bases outside the gene matches: 8. Germline lookup yields CDR1 MNHGY and CDR2 SAAAGT. This CDR3 has 15 amino acids. The chain's CDR3 is CASRNLLAESYEQYF. The CDR3 DNA sequence: TGTGCCAGCAGGAATCTACTAGCGGAATCCTACGAGCAGTACTTC.